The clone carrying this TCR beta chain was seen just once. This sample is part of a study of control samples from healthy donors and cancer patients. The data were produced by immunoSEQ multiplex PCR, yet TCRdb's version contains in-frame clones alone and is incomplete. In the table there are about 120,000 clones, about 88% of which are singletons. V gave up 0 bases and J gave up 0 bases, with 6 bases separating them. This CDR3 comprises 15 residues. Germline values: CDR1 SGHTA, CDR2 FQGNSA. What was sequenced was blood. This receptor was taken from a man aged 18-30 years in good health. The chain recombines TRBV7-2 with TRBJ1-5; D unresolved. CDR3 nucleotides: TGTGCCAGCAGCTTAGCGCTCAGTAGCAATCAGCCCCAGCATTTT. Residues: CASSLALSSNQPQHF.